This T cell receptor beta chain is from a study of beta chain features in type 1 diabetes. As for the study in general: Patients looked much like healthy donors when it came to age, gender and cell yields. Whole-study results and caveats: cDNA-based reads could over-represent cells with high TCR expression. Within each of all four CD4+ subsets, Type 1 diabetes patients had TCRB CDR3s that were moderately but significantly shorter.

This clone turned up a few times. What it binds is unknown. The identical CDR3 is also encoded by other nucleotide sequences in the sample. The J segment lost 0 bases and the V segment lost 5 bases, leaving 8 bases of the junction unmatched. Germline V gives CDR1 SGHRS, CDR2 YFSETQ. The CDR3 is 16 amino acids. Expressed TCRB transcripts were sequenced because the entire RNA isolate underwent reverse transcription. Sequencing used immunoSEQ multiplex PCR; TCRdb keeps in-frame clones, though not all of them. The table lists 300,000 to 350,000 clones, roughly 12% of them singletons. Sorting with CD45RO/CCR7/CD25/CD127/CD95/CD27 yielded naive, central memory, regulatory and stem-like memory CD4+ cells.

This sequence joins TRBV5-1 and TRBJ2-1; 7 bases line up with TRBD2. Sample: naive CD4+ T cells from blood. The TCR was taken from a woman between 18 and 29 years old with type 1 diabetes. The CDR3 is CASRPASGSSYNEQFF. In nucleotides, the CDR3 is TGCGCCAGCAGACCCGCTAGCGGCAGCTCCTACAATGAGCAGTTCTTC.